Following are 10 T cell receptor beta chains from one sample sequenced in a study of OX40 agonist ivuxolimab in advanced cancers. Using immunoSEQ multiplex PCR, the repertoire was profiled, and TCRdb retains in-frame clones only, with some absent. The sample gives approximately 72,000 clones, less than 90% of which show up once; around 0.73% is in the top ten. The specimen comprised CD4+ or CD8+ T cells sorted from blood, sampled in a trial of the OX40 agonist ivuxolimab. Receptor source: an adult with an advanced solid tumor such as melanoma, head and neck, liver or kidney cancer.

This chain connects TRBV5-1 to TRBJ1-4, with TRBD1 identical over 7 bases. With 3 bases clipped from V and 8 bases from J, the junction kept 7 bases outside the gene matches. Germline V lookup: CDR1 SGHRS, CDR2 YFSETQ. The CDR3 runs 14 residues. CDR3 loop: CASSSAGGWEKLFF. The CDR3 nucleotides read TGCGCCAGCAGCTCCGCAGGGGGTTGGGAAAAACTGTTTTTT.

The V gene is TRBV5-1, the J gene TRBJ1-5; TRBD1 might be the D (5 bases). Germline CDR1 reads SGHRS; CDR2 reads YFSETQ. The CDR3 sequence is 14 residues long. Trimming pared 4 bases from V and 4 bases from J, leaving 12 bases between. The CDR3 DNA sequence: TGCGCCAGCAGCCCGGGGGGTCAAAATCAGCCCCAGCATTTT. Its translation is CASSPGGQNQPQHF.

The chain joins TRBV28 to TRBJ2-2; 8 bases map to TRBD1. CDR1 MDHEN and CDR2 SYDVKM come from the germline V gene. The CDR3 extends over 17 amino acids. V dropped 7 bases and J dropped 6; count of bases not matched to a gene: 16. CDR3 amino acids: CASMPGGAVINSGELFF. The CDR3 DNA reads TGTGCCAGCATGCCAGGGGGCGCTGTAATCAACTCCGGGGAGCTGTTTTTT.

This clone was detected only a few times. This chain uses TRBV6-1 with TRBJ1-1, with no clear D. The CDR3 runs 13 residues. Trimming pared 5 bases from V and 0 bases from J, leaving 7 bases between. Germline V gene sequence: CDR1 MNHNS, CDR2 SASEGT. CDR3 region: CASSLELNTEAFF. In DNA, the CDR3 is TGTGCCAGCAGTTTGGAATTGAACACTGAAGCTTTCTTT.

The chain recombines TRBV4-3 with TRBJ1-2; TRBD1 might be the D (5 bases). Trimming took 4 bases from V and 7 from J, leaving 19 bases between them. Germline V gene data show CDR1 as LGHNA and CDR2 as YSLEER. There are 15 residues in the CDR3. CDR3 amino acids: CASSPSFRSGGGYTF. The CDR3, as DNA: TGCGCCAGCAGCCCGTCGTTTCGGTCGGGGGGTGGCTACACCTTC.

This clone was observed a single time. This chain connects TRBV6-6 to TRBJ2-1; 9 bases align to TRBD2. Germline V gene sequence: CDR1 MNHNY, CDR2 SVGAGI (reference sequence). The CDR3 runs 16 residues. J was trimmed by 6 bases and V by 6 bases; bases with no gene match: 12. The CDR3 nucleotides are TGTGCCAGCAGCCGGGCCGCTAGCGGGACGGTCAATGAGCAGTTCTTC. Translated, it gives CASSRAASGTVNEQFF.

For the CDR3, the DNA is TGTGCCAGCAGCTCCGGGACTAGCGGCTTCTACGAGCAGTACTTC. Translated: CASSSGTSGFYEQYF. This chain links TRBV7-2 with TRBJ2-7; 11 bases are a match to TRBD2. The CDR3 runs 15 residues. The germline V gene encodes CDR1 SGHTA and CDR2 FQGNSA. J gave up 3 bases and V 4 bases, and 5 bases lay outside the gene matches. The complete variable domain, with remaining parts taken from reference TRBV7-2 and TRBJ2-7, reads GAGVSQSPSNKVTEKGKDVELRCDPISGHTALYWYRQSLGQGLEFLIYFQGNSAPDKSGLPSDRFSAERTGGSVSTLTIQRTQQEDSAVYLCASSSGTSGFYEQYFGPGTRLTVT.

The chain recombines TRBV6-6 with TRBJ1-1; D is possibly TRBD1 (6 bases). Germline loops: CDR1 MNHNY, CDR2 SVGAGI (reference sequence). The CDR3 has 12 amino acids. The ends were cut back, 7 bases at V and 7 bases at J, with 13 bases in the middle. Here the CDR3 DNA reads TGTGCCAGCAAGGCAGGGGAGGTTGAAGCTTTCTTT. Translated, it gives CASKAGEVEAFF.

The chain couples TRBV7-9 to TRBJ2-7; a weak D match, TRBD1 (6 bases). Deletions cut 5 bases from V and 1 base from J, with 12 bases between. CDR3 length: 14 amino acids. The germline V gene has CDR1 SEHNR and CDR2 FQNEAQ (reference sequence). This CDR3 is CASSPWTASYEQYF. For the CDR3, the DNA is TGTGCCAGCAGCCCCTGGACAGCTTCCTACGAGCAGTACTTC. Filled out from reference TRBV7-9 and TRBJ2-7, the complete variable domain reads DTGVSQNPRHKITKRGQNVTFRCDPISEHNRLYWYRQTLGQGPEFLTYFQNEAQLEKSRLLSDRFSAERPKGSFSTLEIQRTEQGDSAMYLCASSPWTASYEQYFGPGTRLTVT.

The chain couples TRBV28 to TRBJ1-1, with D perhaps matching TRBD1 (6 bases). Germline CDR1 and CDR2: MDHEN and SYDVKM. This CDR3 region has 14 residues. V shed 5 bases and J shed 2 bases, with 12 bases lying between them. The CDR3: CASSQQGINTEAFF. In nucleotides, the CDR3 is TGTGCCAGCAGTCAACAGGGTATAAACACTGAAGCTTTCTTT.